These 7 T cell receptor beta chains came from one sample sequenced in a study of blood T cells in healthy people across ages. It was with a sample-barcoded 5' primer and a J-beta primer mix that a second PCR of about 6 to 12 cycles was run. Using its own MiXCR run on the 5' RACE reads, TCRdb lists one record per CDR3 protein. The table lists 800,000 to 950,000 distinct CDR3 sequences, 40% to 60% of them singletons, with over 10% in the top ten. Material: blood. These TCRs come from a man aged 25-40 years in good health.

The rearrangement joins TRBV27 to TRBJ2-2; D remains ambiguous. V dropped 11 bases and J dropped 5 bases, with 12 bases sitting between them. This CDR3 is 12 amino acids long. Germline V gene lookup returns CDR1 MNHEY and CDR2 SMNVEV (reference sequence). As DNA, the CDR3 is TGTGCCGCCGGACGGTTGACCGGGGAGCTGTTTTTT. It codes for CAAGRLTGELFF.

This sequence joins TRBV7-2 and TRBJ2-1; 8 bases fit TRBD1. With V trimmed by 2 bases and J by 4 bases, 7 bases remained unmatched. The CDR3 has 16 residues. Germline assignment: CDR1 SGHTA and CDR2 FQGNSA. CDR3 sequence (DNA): TGTGCCAGCAGCTTATTATACGGGACAGGTTACAATGAGCAGTTCTTC. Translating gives CASSLLYGTGYNEQFF.

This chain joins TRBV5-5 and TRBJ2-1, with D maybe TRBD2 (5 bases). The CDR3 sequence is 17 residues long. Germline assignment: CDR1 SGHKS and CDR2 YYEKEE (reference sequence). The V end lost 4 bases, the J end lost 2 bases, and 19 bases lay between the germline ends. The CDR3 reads CASSPLKGSLPYNEQFF. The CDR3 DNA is TGTGCCAGCAGCCCCCTGAAAGGGAGCCTCCCCTACAATGAGCAGTTCTTC. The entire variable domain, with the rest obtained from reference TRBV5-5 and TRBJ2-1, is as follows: DAGVTQSPTHLIKTRGQQVTLRCSPISGHKSVSWYQQVLGQGPQFIFQYYEKEERGRGNFPDRFSARQFPNYSSELNVNALLLGDSALYLCASSPLKGSLPYNEQFFGPGTRLTVL.

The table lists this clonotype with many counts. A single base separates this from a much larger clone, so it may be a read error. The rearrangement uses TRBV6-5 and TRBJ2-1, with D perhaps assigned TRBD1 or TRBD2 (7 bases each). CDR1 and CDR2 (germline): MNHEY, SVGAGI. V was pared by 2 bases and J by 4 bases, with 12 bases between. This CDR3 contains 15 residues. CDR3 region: CASSYAGDSYNEQFF. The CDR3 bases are TGTGCCAGCAGTTACGCGGGGGACAGTTACAATGAGCAGTTCTTC.

The CDR3: CASSSPRQGGEAFF. CDR3 DNA sequence: TGTGCCAGCAGCTCCCCTAGGCAGGGTGGGGAAGCTTTCTTT. The chain links TRBV11-3 to TRBJ1-1; tentatively, D is TRBD1 (5 bases). This CDR3 has 14 residues. V lost 4 bases and J 8 bases, leaving 17 bases between the germline ends. The germline CDR1 and CDR2 sequences are SGHNT and YENEEA.

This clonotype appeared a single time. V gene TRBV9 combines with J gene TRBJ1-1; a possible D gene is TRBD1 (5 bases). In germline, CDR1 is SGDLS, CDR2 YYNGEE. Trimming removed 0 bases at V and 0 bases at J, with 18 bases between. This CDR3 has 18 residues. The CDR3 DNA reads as TGTGCCAGCAGCGTAGACCCGGCGGGGACCACTTTGAACACTGAAGCTTTCTTT. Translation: CASSVDPAGTTLNTEAFF. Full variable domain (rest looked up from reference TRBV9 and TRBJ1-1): DSGVTQTPKHLITATGQRVTLRCSPRSGDLSVYWYQQSLDQGLQFLIQYYNGEERAKGNILERFSAQQFPDLHSELNLSSLELGDSALYFCASSVDPAGTTLNTEAFFGQGTRLTVV.

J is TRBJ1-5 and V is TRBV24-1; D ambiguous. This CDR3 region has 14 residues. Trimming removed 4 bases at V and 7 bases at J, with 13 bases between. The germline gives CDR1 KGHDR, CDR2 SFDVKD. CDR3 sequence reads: CATSDERTGQPQHF. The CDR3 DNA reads TGTGCCACCAGTGACGAACGGACGGGCCAGCCCCAGCATTTT.